The rows below give T cell receptor beta chains drawn from one sample of a study of post-analysis software for immune sequencing data. TCRdb recomputed calls from the PCR reads with MiXCR, one row per CDR3 protein. Among about 430,000 distinct CDR3 sequences listed, over 30% were seen once. Sequencing was performed on blood. Receptors were obtained from a girl aged 2 to 10 with multiple sclerosis. The CDR3 runs from the conserved cysteine through the conserved F or W. A D gene is named only where the DNA matches it firmly. Some rows mark clone size as missing; the rest say once, few, many or name a class of expanded clone.

v_call,d_call,j_call,clone_size,cdr3_aa,cdr3_nt
TRBV24-1,-,TRBJ2-1,-,CATSDIQDRFNEQFF,TGTGCCACCAGTGACATCCAAGACAGGTTCAATGAGCAGTTCTTC
TRBV20-1,-,TRBJ2-6,few,CSASNGFSGANVLTF,TGCAGTGCTAGTAACGGCTTCTCTGGGGCCAACGTCCTGACTTTC
TRBV12-3/TRBV12-4,TRBD1,TRBJ2-3,-,CASSLPQGAGTDTQYF,TGTGCCAGCAGCCTACCGCAGGGGGCCGGCACAGATACGCAGTATTTT
TRBV14,TRBD2,TRBJ2-5,few,CASSPTGEGETQYF,TGTGCCAGCAGCCCTACGGGGGAGGGAGAGACCCAGTACTTC
TRBV3-1,-,TRBJ2-7,-,CASSRRGLSYEQYF,TGTGCCAGCAGCCGGCGGGGTCTCTCCTACGAGCAGTACTTC
TRBV10-3,-,TRBJ2-5,few,CAISQRQEQETQYF,TGTGCCATCAGCCAGAGACAGGAACAAGAGACCCAGTACTTC
TRBV4-2,-,TRBJ2-2,once,CASSLELRGELFF,TGTGCCAGCAGCCTCGAGCTTAGGGGGGAGCTGTTTTTT
TRBV29-1,-,TRBJ2-1,-,CSVEDARLLGGNEQFF,TGCAGCGTTGAAGATGCCCGACTCCTTGGGGGTAATGAGCAGTTCTTC
TRBV9,TRBD1,TRBJ2-1,few,CASSATGANEQFF,TGTGCCAGCAGCGCAACAGGGGCCAATGAGCAGTTCTTC
TRBV28,-,TRBJ2-7,few,CASTAGYEQYF,TGTGCCAGCACTGCCGGCTACGAGCAGTACTTC
TRBV24-1,-,TRBJ2-1,-,CATSDLAGDSLRSYNEQFF,TGTGCCACCAGTGATTTGGCAGGAGATAGTCTCCGCTCCTACAATGAGCAGTTCTTC
TRBV20-1,-,TRBJ2-4,-,CSAEGDAGKNIQYF,TGCAGTGCCGAAGGGGATGCCGGCAAAAACATTCAGTACTTC
TRBV7-6,TRBD2,TRBJ2-1,-,CASSLAISSGGAYEQFF,TGTGCCAGCAGCTTAGCGATCTCTAGCGGGGGGGCATATGAGCAGTTCTTC
TRBV28,-,TRBJ1-2,few,CASSLRREHGYTF,TGTGCCAGCAGTTTAAGGAGGGAGCATGGCTACACCTTC
TRBV10-3,TRBD2,TRBJ2-5,few,CAIGGGRSETQYF,TGTGCCATCGGGGGGGGACGGTCAGAGACCCAGTACTTC
TRBV4-1,TRBD2,TRBJ2-7,few,CASSQSLAGGHRVYEQYF,TGCGCCAGCAGCCAGTCACTAGCGGGGGGGCATCGGGTCTACGAGCAGTACTTC
TRBV4-2,TRBD2,TRBJ2-7,few,CASSQDPPQFSGRASYEQYF,TGTGCCAGCAGCCAAGATCCTCCCCAGTTTAGCGGGAGGGCGAGTTACGAGCAGTACTTC
TRBV28,TRBD2,TRBJ2-7,few,CASRGFFRAGGFFYEQYF,TGTGCCAGCAGGGGGTTCTTCAGGGCGGGAGGTTTTTTCTACGAGCAGTACTTC
TRBV5-1,TRBD1,TRBJ1-6,few,CASSLGYRGEPPLHF,TGCGCCAGCAGCTTGGGATACAGGGGAGAGCCACCCCTCCACTTT
TRBV7-3,TRBD1,TRBJ2-3,few,CASSLRGRTDTQYF,TGTGCCAGCAGCTTGAGGGGGCGCACAGATACGCAGTATTTT
TRBV11-2,-,TRBJ2-5,few,CASSRTSMATQYF,TGTGCCAGCAGCCGTACGTCCATGGCGACCCAGTACTTC
TRBV3-1,TRBD2,TRBJ2-7,-,CASSQPGLENYEQYF,TGTGCCAGCAGCCAACCCGGACTAGAAAACTACGAGCAGTACTTC